The rows below give T cell receptor beta chains drawn from one sample of a study of T cell repertoires in cytomegalovirus infection. TCRdb reprocessed the reads with MiXCR, giving one entry per CDR3 protein. The table has around 630,000 distinct CDR3 sequences, approximately 24% seen once. The specimen sequenced was CD8+ T cells from PBMCs. The receptor set was obtained from a human donor in good health (CMV status not recorded). Some clones in this sample may be carry-over from other donors' samples. CDR3s include the opening cysteine and the closing phenylalanine or tryptophan. D genes are given only for firm matches. Rows give clone size only sometimes, using once, few, many, or a class for an expanded clone.

d_gene: TRBD2; j_gene: TRBJ2-1; abundance: -; v_gene: TRBV10-3; CDR3aa: CASRGLAGGLQTGEQFF; CDR3nt: TGTGCCTCGCGAGGACTAGCGGGGGGTCTCCAAACGGGGGAGCAGTTCTTC
d_gene: -; j_gene: TRBJ1-2; abundance: few; v_gene: TRBV7-9; CDR3aa: CASSLPSGGAGGGGYTF; CDR3nt: TGTGCCAGCAGCTTACCCTCGGGGGGGGCCGGTGGTGGTGGCTACACCTTC
d_gene: -; j_gene: TRBJ1-5; abundance: many; v_gene: TRBV7-9; CDR3aa: CASSPGQYSNQPQHF; CDR3nt: TGTGCCAGCAGCCCCGGACAGTATAGCAATCAGCCCCAGCATTTT
d_gene: TRBD2; j_gene: TRBJ2-4; abundance: few; v_gene: TRBV7-7; CDR3aa: CASTVERGIKNIQYF; CDR3nt: TGTGCTAGCACAGTTGAGCGGGGGATCAAAAACATTCAGTACTTC
d_gene: TRBD2; j_gene: TRBJ2-1; abundance: -; v_gene: TRBV4-1; CDR3aa: CASSLRSRGDLYNEQFF; CDR3nt: TGCGCCAGCAGCCTTCGGTCGCGGGGGGACCTTTACAATGAGCAGTTCTTC
d_gene: -; j_gene: TRBJ1-1; abundance: many; v_gene: TRBV19; CDR3aa: CASSIGVSEAFF; CDR3nt: TGTGCCAGTAGTATAGGGGTATCTGAAGCTTTCTTT
d_gene: TRBD1; j_gene: TRBJ2-1; abundance: -; v_gene: TRBV27; CDR3aa: CANSLFETGGFDEQFF; CDR3nt: TGTGCCAACAGTTTATTCGAGACAGGGGGTTTCGATGAGCAGTTCTTC
d_gene: -; j_gene: TRBJ2-1; abundance: few; v_gene: TRBV25-1; CDR3aa: CASRIGEGEFF; CDR3nt: TGTGCCAGCAGAATTGGGGAGGGGGAGTTCTTC
d_gene: -; j_gene: TRBJ1-2; abundance: many; v_gene: TRBV7-9; CDR3aa: CASSLIENYGYTF; CDR3nt: TGTGCCAGCAGCTTAATAGAGAACTATGGCTACACCTTC
d_gene: -; j_gene: TRBJ1-2; abundance: -; v_gene: TRBV5-1; CDR3aa: CASSLRAGELYGYTF; CDR3nt: TGCGCCAGCAGCTTACGTGCAGGGGAGCTCTATGGCTACACCTTC
d_gene: TRBD2; j_gene: TRBJ2-2; abundance: few; v_gene: TRBV20-1; CDR3aa: CSARDPERGSAGELFF; CDR3nt: TGCAGTGCTAGAGATCCAGAGCGGGGGTCGGCCGGGGAGCTGTTTTTT
d_gene: -; j_gene: TRBJ2-3; abundance: -; v_gene: TRBV19; CDR3aa: CASSILRDTDTQYF; CDR3nt: TGTGCCAGTAGTATATTGCGGGACACAGATACGCAGTATTTT
d_gene: TRBD1; j_gene: TRBJ1-1; abundance: many; v_gene: TRBV7-9; CDR3aa: CASSGQGWDTEAFF; CDR3nt: TGTGCCAGCAGCGGACAGGGATGGGACACTGAAGCTTTCTTT
d_gene: TRBD1; j_gene: TRBJ2-7; abundance: -; v_gene: TRBV5-5; CDR3aa: CASSPWRTGGDEQYF; CDR3nt: TGTGCCAGCAGCCCGTGGAGGACAGGGGGAGACGAGCAGTACTTC
d_gene: TRBD1; j_gene: TRBJ2-1; abundance: few; v_gene: TRBV24-1; CDR3aa: CATEADRGRSDEQFF; CDR3nt: TGTGCCACAGAGGCTGACAGGGGAAGGTCCGATGAGCAGTTCTTC
d_gene: TRBD2; j_gene: TRBJ2-1; abundance: -; v_gene: TRBV6-2/TRBV6-3; CDR3aa: CASSYLGRRGGLENEQFF; CDR3nt: TGTGCCAGCAGTTACCTGGGTCGGCGGGGGGGCCTCGAGAATGAGCAGTTCTTC
d_gene: -; j_gene: TRBJ2-1; abundance: -; v_gene: TRBV29-1; CDR3aa: CSVEDLGGSEQFF; CDR3nt: TGCAGCGTTGAAGATCTAGGGGGGAGTGAGCAGTTCTTC
d_gene: -; j_gene: TRBJ1-6; abundance: many; v_gene: TRBV7-2; CDR3aa: CASSLAGTTSSYNSPLHF; CDR3nt: TGTGCCAGCAGCTTAGCGGGGACAACGAGCTCCTATAATTCACCCCTCCACTTT
d_gene: TRBD1; j_gene: TRBJ1-2; abundance: -; v_gene: TRBV14; CDR3aa: CASSHTGTGQGYTF; CDR3nt: TGTGCCAGCAGCCACACCGGGACAGGGCAAGGCTACACCTTC
d_gene: TRBD1; j_gene: TRBJ1-6; abundance: -; v_gene: TRBV20-1; CDR3aa: CSARKRRDRGSPLHF; CDR3nt: TGCAGTGCTAGGAAACGCCGGGACAGGGGTTCACCCCTCCACTTT
d_gene: TRBD1; j_gene: TRBJ2-2; abundance: few; v_gene: TRBV5-5; CDR3aa: CASSVGQGVNTGELFF; CDR3nt: TGTGCCAGCAGCGTAGGACAGGGGGTGAACACCGGGGAGCTGTTTTTT
d_gene: -; j_gene: TRBJ1-3; abundance: -; v_gene: TRBV29-1; CDR3aa: CSVDAPSGNTIYF; CDR3nt: TGCAGCGTTGATGCTCCCTCTGGAAACACCATATATTTT
d_gene: -; j_gene: TRBJ2-3; abundance: few; v_gene: TRBV14; CDR3aa: CASSPNGDTQYF; CDR3nt: TGTGCCAGCAGCCCTAACGGGGATACGCAGTATTTT
d_gene: -; j_gene: TRBJ2-1; abundance: many; v_gene: TRBV6-2/TRBV6-3; CDR3aa: CASTWSNEQFF; CDR3nt: TGTGCCAGCACTTGGTCCAATGAGCAGTTCTTC
d_gene: -; j_gene: TRBJ2-1; abundance: few; v_gene: TRBV6-2/TRBV6-3; CDR3aa: CASSYGARGDEQFF; CDR3nt: TGTGCCAGCAGTTATGGGGCGAGGGGCGATGAGCAGTTCTTC
d_gene: -; j_gene: TRBJ1-4; abundance: -; v_gene: TRBV5-6; CDR3aa: CASSFPSTNEKLFF; CDR3nt: TGTGCCAGCAGCTTCCCGAGTACTAATGAAAAACTGTTTTTT
d_gene: TRBD2; j_gene: TRBJ2-1; abundance: -; v_gene: TRBV11-2; CDR3aa: CTSSSWGGSGGVGDEQFF; CDR3nt: TGTACCAGCAGCTCCTGGGGAGGGAGCGGGGGGGTCGGGGATGAGCAGTTCTTC
d_gene: -; j_gene: TRBJ2-1; abundance: -; v_gene: TRBV14; CDR3aa: CASREDGEASNEQFF; CDR3nt: TGTGCCAGCAGGGAAGACGGAGAGGCCAGCAATGAGCAGTTCTTC
d_gene: TRBD1; j_gene: TRBJ2-6; abundance: -; v_gene: TRBV7-9; CDR3aa: CASSPTGQGRISGANVLTF; CDR3nt: TGTGCCAGCAGCCCCACCGGACAGGGGAGGATCTCTGGGGCCAACGTCCTGACTTTC
d_gene: -; j_gene: TRBJ2-7; abundance: -; v_gene: TRBV27; CDR3aa: CASKGHRQDYEQYF; CDR3nt: TGTGCCAGCAAAGGACATCGACAGGACTACGAGCAGTACTTC
d_gene: TRBD1; j_gene: TRBJ2-3; abundance: -; v_gene: TRBV10-3; CDR3aa: CAISGTGHRPDTQYF; CDR3nt: TGTGCCATCAGTGGGACAGGGCATCGGCCAGATACGCAGTATTTT
d_gene: -; j_gene: TRBJ2-5; abundance: once; v_gene: TRBV27; CDR3aa: CASSFGPADLETQYF; CDR3nt: TGTGCCAGCAGTTTCGGTCCAGCGGATCTAGAGACCCAGTACTTC
d_gene: TRBD1; j_gene: TRBJ2-3; abundance: -; v_gene: TRBV6-6; CDR3aa: CASSYSPGQASTDTQYF; CDR3nt: TGTGCCAGCAGTTACTCTCCAGGACAGGCTAGCACAGATACGCAGTATTTT
d_gene: -; j_gene: TRBJ1-5; abundance: few; v_gene: TRBV28; CDR3aa: CASSRGPGGQPQHF; CDR3nt: TGTGCCAGCAGTCGAGGGCCCGGCGGGCAGCCCCAGCATTTT
d_gene: -; j_gene: TRBJ2-5; abundance: -; v_gene: TRBV28; CDR3aa: CASSRTGFQETQYF; CDR3nt: TGTGCCAGCAGTCGAACAGGGTTCCAAGAGACCCAGTACTTC
d_gene: TRBD2; j_gene: TRBJ2-7; abundance: -; v_gene: TRBV10-3; CDR3aa: CAISLSSGGPSYEQCF; CDR3nt: TGTGCCATCAGTCTATCCTCGGGGGGACCCTCCTACGAGCAGTGCTTC
d_gene: -; j_gene: TRBJ2-5; abundance: few; v_gene: TRBV25-1; CDR3aa: CASSEYRVEETQYF; CDR3nt: TGTGCCAGCAGTGAATACAGGGTTGAAGAGACCCAGTACTTC
d_gene: TRBD1; j_gene: TRBJ1-5; abundance: few; v_gene: TRBV2; CDR3aa: CASSEFLGQRYSNQPQHF; CDR3nt: TGTGCCAGCAGTGAGTTTTTGGGACAGCGATATAGCAATCAGCCCCAGCATTTT
d_gene: TRBD1; j_gene: TRBJ2-5; abundance: -; v_gene: TRBV7-7; CDR3aa: CASSLPGQEETQYF; CDR3nt: TGTGCTAGCAGCTTACCCGGACAGGAAGAGACCCAGTACTTC
d_gene: TRBD1; j_gene: TRBJ1-2; abundance: few; v_gene: TRBV29-1; CDR3aa: CSVGTGFGYTF; CDR3nt: TGCAGCGTCGGGACAGGGTTTGGCTACACCTTC
d_gene: -; j_gene: TRBJ1-5; abundance: many; v_gene: TRBV2; CDR3aa: CASSRRQGHDNQPQHF; CDR3nt: TGTGCCAGCAGTCGCCGGCAGGGTCATGACAATCAGCCCCAGCATTTT
d_gene: -; j_gene: TRBJ2-1; abundance: -; v_gene: TRBV20-1; CDR3aa: CSAGQWGSYNEQFF; CDR3nt: TGCAGTGCTGGACAGTGGGGCTCCTACAATGAGCAGTTCTTC
d_gene: TRBD2; j_gene: TRBJ2-1; abundance: -; v_gene: TRBV20-1; CDR3aa: CSARNGTSGGAGQFF; CDR3nt: TGCAGTGCTAGAAACGGGACTAGCGGGGGGGCCGGGCAGTTCTTC
d_gene: TRBD2; j_gene: TRBJ2-1; abundance: -; v_gene: TRBV11-2; CDR3aa: CASSLLRTSGGHSYNEQFF; CDR3nt: TGTGCCAGCAGCTTACTAAGGACTAGCGGGGGGCACTCCTACAATGAGCAGTTCTTC
d_gene: TRBD1; j_gene: TRBJ2-7; abundance: -; v_gene: TRBV20-1; CDR3aa: CSARDPDRLYEQYF; CDR3nt: TGCAGTGCTAGAGATCCGGACAGGCTATACGAGCAGTACTTC
d_gene: -; j_gene: TRBJ1-4; abundance: many; v_gene: TRBV20-1; CDR3aa: CSAREEGQSDGFNEKLFF; CDR3nt: TGCAGTGCTAGAGAAGAGGGACAATCGGACGGTTTTAATGAAAAACTGTTTTTT
d_gene: -; j_gene: TRBJ1-5; abundance: -; v_gene: TRBV7-9; CDR3aa: CASSLSAGSNQPQHF; CDR3nt: TGTGCCAGCAGCTTATCTGCAGGGAGCAATCAGCCCCAGCATTTT
d_gene: -; j_gene: TRBJ1-2; abundance: -; v_gene: TRBV6-8; CDR3aa: CASSNRVADGYTF; CDR3nt: TGTGCCAGCAGTAACAGGGTAGCGGATGGCTACACCTTC
d_gene: -; j_gene: TRBJ2-5; abundance: few; v_gene: TRBV14; CDR3aa: CAGGGKTRTMFQETQYF; CDR3nt: TGTGCCGGCGGAGGAAAAACCAGAACAATGTTCCAAGAGACCCAGTACTTC
d_gene: -; j_gene: TRBJ2-5; abundance: -; v_gene: TRBV12-3/TRBV12-4; CDR3aa: CASKTTGFQETQYF; CDR3nt: TGTGCCAGTAAAACGACCGGCTTCCAAGAGACCCAGTACTTC